The rows below give T cell receptor beta chains drawn from one sample of a study of T-cell reconstitution after alpha-beta-depleted transplantation in children. TCRdb used MiXCR to reprocess the PCR reads, holding one entry per CDR3 protein. The table has approximately 250,000 distinct CDR3 sequences, 9.7% seen once. The sample was PBMCs from the stem cell graft donor, taken from the stem cell graft. The receptors were gathered from a human donor who donated a stem cell graft to a child with SCID. Each CDR3 is given without its conserved first and last residue. Clone size appears in some rows only: once, few, many, or a class for an expanded clone.

abundance,j_gene,v_gene,CDR3aa
many,TRBJ2-6,TRBV29-1,SAGSSGANVLT
many,TRBJ1-3,TRBV5-1,ASSLRPGNTIY
many,TRBJ2-5,TRBV12-3/TRBV12-4,ASSYLPGRKETQY
many,TRBJ2-1,TRBV5-1,ASSMGTYEGNEQF
many,TRBJ2-3,TRBV14,ASSQDQWLAGTDTQY
.,TRBJ2-7,TRBV7-2,ASSLGRGRVEQY
few,TRBJ2-2,TRBV7-8,ASSRPVGDPNTGELF
many,TRBJ2-1,TRBV4-2,ASSQTGTSGGLRQF
many,TRBJ2-5,TRBV4-2,ASSQSGTGGQETQY
many,TRBJ1-6,TRBV5-1,ASRIDFSRNSPLH
many,TRBJ1-1,TRBV7-9,ASSVTGGPDTEAF
many,TRBJ1-2,TRBV11-1,ASTDGGSPGLLLGGYT
many,TRBJ2-1,TRBV20-1,SASRDIASGEQF
many,TRBJ2-7,TRBV19,ASRWTVGGEQY
few,TRBJ2-3,TRBV7-2,ASSLTLAGSTDTQY
many,TRBJ2-3,TRBV7-2,ASSLGTSGPTDTQY
many,TRBJ1-1,TRBV5-1,ASSSGDRTNTEAF
many,TRBJ1-2,TRBV12-3/TRBV12-4,ASRGTYTYGYT
many,TRBJ1-1,TRBV20-1,SARDPDRDTEAF
many,TRBJ2-3,TRBV5-1,ASSPYRTNTDTQY
many,TRBJ1-1,TRBV6-5,ASSYGGETEAF
many,TRBJ1-6,TRBV5-5,ASSLEHQNSPLH
many,TRBJ2-3,TRBV20-1,SAQRLGTDTQY